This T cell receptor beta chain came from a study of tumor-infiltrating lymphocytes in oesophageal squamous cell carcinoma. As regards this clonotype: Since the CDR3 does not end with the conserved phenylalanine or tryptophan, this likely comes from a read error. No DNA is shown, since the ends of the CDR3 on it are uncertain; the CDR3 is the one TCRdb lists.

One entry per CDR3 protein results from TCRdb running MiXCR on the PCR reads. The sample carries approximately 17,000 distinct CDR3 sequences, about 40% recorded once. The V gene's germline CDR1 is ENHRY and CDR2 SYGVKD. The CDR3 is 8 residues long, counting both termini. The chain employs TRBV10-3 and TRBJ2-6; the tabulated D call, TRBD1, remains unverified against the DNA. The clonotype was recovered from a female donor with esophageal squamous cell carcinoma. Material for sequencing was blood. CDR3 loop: CAITPQGR.